The rows below give T cell receptor beta chains drawn from one sample of a study of post-analysis software for immune sequencing data. TCRdb called the PCR reads again in MiXCR, with one record for every CDR3 protein. The table has some 890,000 distinct CDR3 sequences, roughly 50% seen once. Input material: blood. The source is a girl aged 5 to 17 with multiple sclerosis. CDR3s include the opening cysteine and the closing phenylalanine or tryptophan. D genes are given only for firm matches. The size field is filled for only some rows; it gives once, few, many or a size class.

d_call	v_call	clone_size	j_call	cdr3_nt	cdr3_aa
TRBD1	TRBV15	-	TRBJ2-7	TGTGCCACCAGCAAGGGACAGTTGTATCCCTACGAGCAGTACTTC	CATSKGQLYPYEQYF
-	TRBV4-2	-	TRBJ2-2	TGTGCCAGCAGCCAAGAAAGGGCACACTCCACCGGGGAGCTGTTTTTT	CASSQERAHSTGELFF
-	TRBV7-9	-	TRBJ1-2	TGTGCCAGCTGGGGCGGACAGATTGGCTACACCTTC	CASWGGQIGYTF
-	TRBV5-1	few	TRBJ1-1	TGCGCCAGCAGCTTGGCCCCCCCGAACACTGAAGCTTTCTTT	CASSLAPPNTEAFF
-	TRBV7-9	-	TRBJ2-4	TGTGCCAGCAGCTTAGTGATGGGTCAGGAGAAAACAATTCAGTACTTC	CASSLVMGQEKTIQYF
TRBD2	TRBV7-8	-	TRBJ2-5	TGTGCCAGCACCGGGACTAGCGGTGTACAAGAGACCCAGTACTTC	CASTGTSGVQETQYF
-	TRBV4-1	-	TRBJ2-7	TGCGCCAGCAGCCAAGGAGCCCAGGGAGCGTCCTACGAGCAGTACTTC	CASSQGAQGASYEQYF
-	TRBV12-3/TRBV12-4	-	TRBJ2-5	TGTGCCGGCAGTTTATACGCCCAAGAGACCCAGTACTTC	CAGSLYAQETQYF
TRBD1	TRBV10-3	-	TRBJ2-7	TGTGCCATCAGTGAGTCGTTTGGACAGGGGGCGCCCAACGAGCAGTACTTC	CAISESFGQGAPNEQYF
TRBD1	TRBV20-1	-	TRBJ2-1	TGCAGTGCTGGACCTACAGGGGGCAATGAGCAGTTCTTC	CSAGPTGGNEQFF
TRBD1	TRBV7-9	once	TRBJ2-3	TGTGCCGGAGGACAGGGGGAAAATACGCAGTATTTT	CAGGQGENTQYF
-	TRBV10-3	-	TRBJ2-5	TGTGCCATCAGTGAGTCGAAAACAGGGGGGGCTAGACAAGAGACCCAGTACTTC	CAISESKTGGARQETQYF
TRBD1	TRBV9	few	TRBJ2-2	TGTGCCAGCAGTTCCGGGGACAGGGACACCGGGGAGCTGTTTTTT	CASSSGDRDTGELFF
-	TRBV29-1	few	TRBJ2-7	TGCAGCGTTCGGGTGGGAATCTACGAGCAGTACTTC	CSVRVGIYEQYF
TRBD1	TRBV7-8	-	TRBJ1-5	TGTGCCAGCAGCTTACCGACAGGGTATAGCAATCAGCCCCAGCATTTT	CASSLPTGYSNQPQHF
-	TRBV20-1	-	TRBJ2-1	TGCAGTGCTAGAGGCGGGACAAGTCGGGGCCTGTTCTTC	CSARGGTSRGLFF
-	TRBV3-1	-	TRBJ2-5	TGTGCCAGCAGCCAAGATGAGGAGGCTACCACCCGGGAGACCCAGTACTTC	CASSQDEEATTRETQYF
TRBD1	TRBV29-1	-	TRBJ1-1	TGCAGCGCTTTAACAGGGGACCGCGGAGCTTTCTTT	CSALTGDRGAFF
TRBD1	TRBV28	-	TRBJ1-1	TGTGCCAGCAGCCAGGGGGCCTATCCATCCACTGAAGCTTTCTTT	CASSQGAYPSTEAFF
TRBD2	TRBV5-1	-	TRBJ2-2	TGCGCCAGCAGCAGCGGGACCCTACCCGGGGAGCTGTTTTTT	CASSSGTLPGELFF
-	TRBV14	-	TRBJ2-6	TGTGCCAGCAGCCAACTCGGGGGTGCTGGGGCCAACGTCCTGACTTTC	CASSQLGGAGANVLTF
-	TRBV20-1	-	TRBJ2-5	TGCAGTGCTGATTACAAGGAGACCCAGTACTTC	CSADYKETQYF